This T cell receptor (beta chain) was documented in a study of breast tumors, draining lymph nodes, adjacent tissues. Breast cancer patients provided tissue from their axillary draining lymph nodes. Whole-study findings and limits: Data only fit, rather than demonstrated, lymph node origin of most tumor T cells.

V shed 7 bases, J shed 10 bases, and the junction held 13 bases outside the gene matches. This CDR3 comprises 14 residues. CDR1 and CDR2 from the germline V gene are SGHRS and YFSETQ. On this clonotype: The antigen is not known. As the CDR3 is not closed by the conserved phenylalanine or tryptophan, this likely results from a read error.

From the multiplex PCR reads, TCRdb called clonotypes with MiXCR, one entry per CDR3 protein. Of some 170,000 distinct CDR3 sequences listed, about 34% are singletons. The chain has TRBV5-1 and TRBJ2-1; 8 bases agree with TRBD2. The sample taken for sequencing was axillary lymph node tissue. The origin of this receptor is a female donor with breast cancer. Some clones in this sample may be carry-over from other donors' samples. The CDR3 nucleotides are TGCGCCAGCGCCTCCCTCCTAGCGGGCAACGAGCAGTTCCTC. Translating gives CASASLLAGNEQFL.